This is a list of T cell receptor beta chains from one sample in a study of T cell responses to AZD1222 COVID-19 vaccine. Generated by immunoSEQ multiplex PCR, the TCRdb table keeps only in-frame clones and is missing some. The sample shows about 150,000 clones, 88% of them seen only once. Here the sequenced sample was peripheral blood, taken on day 0 of AZD1222 vaccination. The source is an adult in good health. Both conserved end residues are part of each CDR3. A D gene is named only where the DNA matches it firmly. Size is stated for part of the rows, as once, few or many counts, or as a class when the clone is expanded.

clone size	CDR3 length	V gene	D gene	J gene	CDR3 protein	CDR3 DNA
NA	16	TRBV5-4	TRBD1	TRBJ1-5	CASSNGGQGANQPQHF	TGTGCCAGCAGCAACGGGGGACAGGGGGCCAATCAGCCCCAGCATTTT
NA	20	TRBV10-3	TRBD1	TRBJ2-2	CAISVLGKAGGPLNTGELFF	TGTGCCATCAGTGTACTCGGAAAAGCAGGGGGACCCCTGAACACCGGGGAGCTGTTTTTT
NA	15	TRBV2	NA	TRBJ2-5	CASSEGGLNSETQYF	TGTGCCAGCAGTGAAGGGGGGCTCAACTCAGAGACCCAGTACTTC
few	13	TRBV7-2	NA	TRBJ2-5	CASSLARQETQYF	TGTGCCAGCAGCTTAGCTCGCCAAGAGACCCAGTACTTC
NA	13	TRBV6-6	NA	TRBJ1-1	CASSWAEGTEAFF	TGTGCCAGCAGTTGGGCGGAGGGAACTGAAGCTTTCTTT
NA	11	TRBV11-2	NA	TRBJ2-7	CASSSAYEQYF	TGTGCCAGCAGCTCGGCCTACGAGCAGTACTTC
NA	13	TRBV19	TRBD1	TRBJ1-2	CASREGAAVGYTF	TGTGCCAGTAGGGAGGGGGCCGCGGTTGGCTACACCTTC
NA	13	TRBV6-5	NA	TRBJ2-7	CASSPGDTYEQYF	TGTGCCAGCAGCCCCGGAGACACCTACGAGCAGTACTTC
NA	16	TRBV19	NA	TRBJ1-4	CASSPREGATNEKLFF	TGTGCCAGTAGCCCCCGAGAGGGGGCAACTAATGAAAAACTGTTTTTT
NA	14	TRBV9	NA	TRBJ1-6	CASSVGAFGSPLHF	TGTGCCAGCAGCGTAGGCGCGTTTGGGTCACCCCTCCACTTT
NA	12	TRBV28	NA	TRBJ1-6	CASGIGRSPLHF	TGTGCCAGCGGGATAGGGAGATCACCCCTCCACTTT
NA	12	TRBV6-5	NA	TRBJ2-7	CASHLRTYEQYF	TGTGCCAGCCATTTACGAACCTACGAGCAGTACTTC
NA	16	TRBV6-6	TRBD2	TRBJ2-1	CASSLLTSGPNNEQFF	TGTGCCAGCAGTCTACTAACTAGCGGGCCTAACAATGAGCAGTTCTTC
NA	14	TRBV18	TRBD1	TRBJ2-2	CASSTGQGERELFF	TGTGCCAGCTCAACGGGACAGGGGGAAAGGGAGCTGTTTTTT
NA	13	TRBV3-1/TRBV3-2	NA	TRBJ2-7	CASSQGQSYEQYF	TGTGCCAGCAGCCAAGGGCAGAGCTACGAGCAGTACTTC
NA	15	TRBV4-1	NA	TRBJ2-1	CASSQDRPTYNEQFF	TGCGCCAGCAGCCAAGATCGACCTACCTACAATGAGCAGTTCTTC
NA	14	TRBV7-9	NA	TRBJ1-1	CASSLVPENTEAFF	TGTGCCAGCAGCTTAGTTCCGGAGAACACTGAAGCTTTCTTT
NA	16	TRBV7-8	TRBD2	TRBJ2-7	CASSARLAGGNYEQYF	TGTGCCAGCAGCGCCCGACTAGCGGGGGGAAATTACGAGCAGTACTTC
once	15	TRBV5-1	NA	TRBJ2-7	CASSLVGGGPYEQYF	TGCGCCAGCAGCTTGGTTGGAGGGGGCCCCTACGAGCAGTACTTC
NA	15	TRBV7-9	NA	TRBJ2-7	CASSPPPGGKYEQYF	TGTGCCAGCAGCCCGCCCCCCGGGGGCAAGTACGAGCAGTACTTC
NA	17	TRBV20-1	TRBD1	TRBJ2-7	CSASPILKDRDLYEQYF	TGCAGTGCTAGTCCTATATTGAAGGACAGGGACCTCTACGAGCAGTACTTC
once	14	TRBV10-2	NA	TRBJ1-5	CASNEGQSWQPQHF	TGCGCCAGCAACGAAGGGCAGAGCTGGCAGCCCCAGCATTTT
once	12	TRBV12-3/TRBV12-4	NA	TRBJ1-2	CASSGTNYGYTF	TGTGCCAGCAGCGGAACTAACTATGGCTACACCTTC
NA	20	TRBV2	TRBD1	TRBJ2-1	CASSGRGRRGPYSSYNEQFF	TGTGCCAGCAGTGGCAGGGGGCGGAGGGGCCCATACAGCTCCTACAATGAGCAGTTCTTC
NA	15	TRBV6-2/TRBV6-3	NA	TRBJ1-1	CASSYSWGLSTEAFF	TGTGCCAGCAGTTACTCTTGGGGGCTAAGCACTGAAGCTTTCTTT
once	14	TRBV27	TRBD2	TRBJ2-1	CASSYSGGASEQFF	TGTGCCAGCAGTTATAGCGGGGGGGCCAGTGAGCAGTTCTTC
once	14	TRBV28	NA	TRBJ2-7	CASSFAGSGYEQYF	TGTGCCAGCAGTTTCGCTGGGTCGGGCTACGAGCAGTACTTC
NA	13	TRBV18	NA	TRBJ2-7	CASSRGLIDEQYF	TGTGCCAGCTCACGGGGGCTTATCGACGAGCAGTACTTC
NA	14	TRBV4-1	TRBD1	TRBJ1-6	CASTGQGERSPLHF	TGCGCCAGCACCGGACAGGGAGAGAGATCACCCCTCCACTTT
few	17	TRBV4-2	TRBD2	TRBJ2-1	CASSQDRGGGAPNEQFF	TGTGCCAGCAGCCAAGATCGGGGCGGGGGGGCCCCCAATGAGCAGTTCTTC
once	16	TRBV19	TRBD1	TRBJ1-6	CASRTRDRGKNSPLHF	TGTGCCAGTAGAACTCGGGACAGGGGGAAAAATTCACCCCTCCACTTT
NA	15	TRBV5-4	NA	TRBJ1-6	CASSLGGGGPWTLHF	TGTGCCAGCAGCTTGGGGGGCGGGGGGCCTTGGACCCTCCACTTT
NA	16	TRBV29-1	NA	TRBJ2-1	CSVEEVFGGAVNEQFF	TGCAGCGTTGAAGAAGTTTTTGGGGGGGCCGTGAATGAGCAGTTCTTC
NA	16	TRBV11-2	NA	TRBJ2-7	CASSPLDSPSSYEQYF	TGTGCCAGCAGCCCGCTGGACAGTCCAAGCTCCTACGAGCAGTACTTC
once	15	TRBV6-5	TRBD1	TRBJ1-1	CASSYSDRENTEAFF	TGTGCCAGCAGTTACTCGGACAGGGAGAACACTGAAGCTTTCTTT
NA	16	TRBV6-2/TRBV6-3	NA	TRBJ2-4	CASSPGRGIAKNIQYF	TGTGCCAGCAGCCCCGGACGGGGGATAGCCAAAAACATTCAGTACTTC
NA	13	TRBV5-1	TRBD1	TRBJ1-1	CASSLDRGTEAFF	TGCGCCAGCAGCTTGGACAGGGGGACTGAAGCTTTCTTT
NA	12	TRBV3-1/TRBV3-2	NA	TRBJ2-1	CASSLAGNEQFF	TGTGCCAGCAGCCTTGCGGGGAATGAGCAGTTCTTC
NA	15	TRBV28	NA	TRBJ1-1	CASRGRSRVNTEAFF	TGTGCCAGCAGAGGGCGGAGCCGAGTGAACACTGAAGCTTTCTTT
NA	12	TRBV5-1	NA	TRBJ2-2	CASSLITGELFF	TGCGCCAGCAGCTTGATCACCGGGGAGCTGTTTTTT
NA	14	TRBV14	NA	TRBJ1-3	CASSLLESGNTIYF	TGTGCCAGCAGCTTACTTGAATCTGGAAACACCATATATTTT
NA	15	TRBV5-5	TRBD1	TRBJ1-5	CASSDTGGPNQPQHF	TGTGCCAGCAGCGATACAGGGGGTCCCAATCAGCCCCAGCATTTT
NA	14	TRBV6-1	NA	TRBJ1-5	CASSERRSNQPQHF	TGTGCCAGCAGTGAGCGGCGGAGCAATCAGCCCCAGCATTTT
NA	16	TRBV5-1	NA	TRBJ2-5	CASSWSGPPGGETQYF	TGCGCCAGCAGCTGGAGCGGGCCCCCAGGGGGTGAGACCCAGTACTTC
NA	15	TRBV21-1	NA	TRBJ1-5	CASSKQVLENQPQHF	TGTGCCAGCAGCAAACAGGTCCTCGAGAATCAGCCCCAGCATTTT
NA	15	TRBV6-5	TRBD2	TRBJ2-7	CASSPRQTGGYEQYF	TGTGCCAGCAGTCCCCGACAGACGGGGGGCTACGAGCAGTACTTC
NA	17	TRBV21-1	NA	TRBJ1-5	CASSVSGSRGGHQPQHF	TGTGCCAGCAGCGTAAGCGGGTCGAGGGGAGGCCATCAGCCCCAGCATTTT
NA	14	TRBV5-6	NA	TRBJ1-1	CASSLVSVTTEAFF	TGTGCCAGCAGCTTGGTTTCAGTTACCACTGAAGCTTTCTTT
once	16	TRBV6-5	NA	TRBJ2-6	CASSYSRDSGANVLTF	TGTGCCAGCAGTTACTCCCGGGACTCTGGGGCCAACGTCCTGACTTTC